The rows below give T cell receptor beta chains drawn from one sample of a study of blood T cell repertoires in COVID-19. Profiled with immunoSEQ multiplex PCR; TCRdb holds only in-frame clones, not every one. Among approximately 140,000 clones listed, 84% were seen once. Sequencing used peripheral blood. The receptors derive from a man aged 30 to 45 with COVID-19, enrolled during active disease. Each CDR3 is given with its conserved first and last residue. The D gene is left open where the match is weak. Clone size is shown for a subset of rows, as once, few, many or a class of expanded clone.

NA	TRBV12-3/TRBV12-4	once	TRBJ2-7	CASAMDTTYEQYF	TGTGCCAGCGCTATGGACACAACCTACGAGCAGTACTTC
TRBD1	TRBV5-1	NA	TRBJ2-7	CASSYTGGRLGEQYF	TGCGCCAGCAGCTATACAGGGGGCCGGCTGGGAGAGCAGTACTTC
NA	TRBV15	NA	TRBJ1-1	CATTDPGSSVEAFF	TGTGCCACCACCGACCCGGGGAGCTCGGTAGAAGCTTTCTTT
NA	TRBV6-2/TRBV6-3	NA	TRBJ2-4	CASSYRAGRTGIQYF	TGTGCCAGCAGTTACAGGGCGGGACGTACAGGCATTCAGTACTTC
TRBD2	TRBV6-1	NA	TRBJ2-1	CASSEAGLAGMGNEQFF	TGTGCCAGCAGTGAAGCAGGGCTAGCGGGGATGGGGAATGAGCAGTTCTTC
NA	TRBV6-5	few	TRBJ1-2	CASSLGGLAGYTF	TGTGCCAGTTCGTTGGGGGGGCTGGCTGGCTACACCTTC
TRBD1	TRBV2	NA	TRBJ2-7	CASSRQGSSYEQYF	TGTGCCAGCAGCAGACAGGGAAGCTCCTACGAGCAGTACTTC
TRBD1	TRBV6-5	NA	TRBJ2-2	CASSRDRGTGELFF	TGTGCCAGCAGCCGGGACAGGGGAACCGGGGAGCTGTTTTTT
NA	TRBV4-1	NA	TRBJ1-6	CASSQGAIGDSPLHF	TGCGCCAGCAGCCAAGGAGCCATAGGGGATTCACCCCTCCACTTT
TRBD1	TRBV19	NA	TRBJ2-1	CASTADRVEQFF	TGTGCCAGTACCGCCGACAGGGTAGAGCAGTTCTTC
NA	TRBV29-1	NA	TRBJ2-7	CSVEDQKGLYEQYF	TGCAGCGTTGAAGATCAAAAGGGACTCTACGAGCAGTACTTC
NA	TRBV9	NA	TRBJ1-1	CASSVTGNTEAFF	TGTGCCAGCAGCGTTACAGGGAACACTGAAGCTTTCTTT
TRBD1	TRBV29-1	NA	TRBJ1-2	CSVGTGPNYGYTF	TGCAGCGTTGGGACAGGGCCTAACTATGGCTACACCTTC
NA	TRBV6-5	once	TRBJ2-2	CATRSGEWSTGELFF	TGTGCCACCCGGTCCGGGGAATGGAGTACCGGGGAGCTGTTTTTT
TRBD1	TRBV28	once	TRBJ2-7	CASSPQGAGRKNEQYF	TGTGCCAGCAGTCCACAGGGGGCAGGGAGAAAGAACGAGCAGTACTTC
NA	TRBV28	NA	TRBJ2-1	CASEGGVLSYNEQFF	TGTGCCAGCGAAGGGGGGGTACTCTCCTACAATGAGCAGTTCTTC
NA	TRBV10-3	once	TRBJ2-7	CAISERGGYEQYF	TGTGCCATCAGTGAGAGAGGGGGCTACGAGCAGTACTTC
NA	TRBV5-4	NA	TRBJ1-2	CASSLVGTPSGYTF	TGTGCCAGCAGCTTGGTAGGGACACCCTCTGGCTACACCTTC
TRBD2	TRBV14	NA	TRBJ2-7	CASSRQHGGTPEQYF	TGTGCCAGCAGCCGACAACACGGGGGGACTCCAGAGCAGTACTTC
NA	TRBV5-1	NA	TRBJ2-3	CASSHRDNTDTQYF	TGCGCCAGCAGCCACCGGGACAACACAGATACGCAGTATTTT